This TCR beta chain was captured by sequencing in a study of blood T cell repertoires in COVID-19. The protocol was immunoSEQ multiplex PCR, while the TCRdb copy is restricted to in-frame clones and leaves out a portion. The top ten hold 1.5% to 2% of the sample, which has more than 250,000 clones, 70% to 90% seen once. CDR3 length: 16 residues. Germline-derived CDR1 and CDR2 are SGHVS and FQNEAQ. Trimming at V came to 3 bases and at J to 1 base, leaving 7 bases not matched to a gene. The clonotype was recovered from a woman aged 25 to 39 with COVID-19, enrolled during active disease. The chain combines TRBV7-8 with TRBJ2-3; 7 bases agree with TRBD2. Source material: peripheral blood. The CDR3 here is CASSFLTGGRTDTQYF. CDR3 nucleotides: TGTGCCAGCAGCTTCTTGACGGGGGGACGCACAGATACGCAGTATTTT. Supplemented by reference TRBV7-8 and TRBJ2-3, the full variable domain reads GAGVSQSPRYKVAKRGQDVALRCDPISGHVSLFWYQQALGQGPEFLTYFQNEAQLDKSGLPSDRFFAERPEGSVSTLKIQRTQQEDSAVYLCASSFLTGGRTDTQYFGPGTRLTVL.